These 5 T cell receptor beta chains originate from one sample sequenced in a study of tissue T cells after allogeneic stem cell transplantation. Stated time point: mouse harvest day 7 after allogeneic transplant. Mouse grafts combined 10^7 T-cell-depleted bone marrow cells with 10^6 splenic CD5+ T cells. The data were produced by immunoSEQ multiplex PCR, yet TCRdb's version contains in-frame clones alone and is incomplete. The table lists 8,000 to 9,000 clones, 40% to 50% of them singletons. The sample comprised skin. Source of these receptors: a female BALB/c mouse given C57BL/6 T cells with graft-versus-host disease after an allogeneic hematopoietic cell transplant.

About this clone: Mouse names are used for the genes. The sequence runs out 1 residue before the end of the CDR3; the remainder is reconstructed from the germline J gene. This rearrangement joins TRBV16 to TRBJ1-1; no clear D gene. This CDR3 has 14 amino acids. Germline V gene data show CDR1 as SGHSA and CDR2 as FRNQAP. Deletions cut 5 bases from V and 0 bases from J, with 10 bases between. The CDR3 loop is CASSRLTANTEVFF. CDR3 DNA (partial): TGTGCAAGCAGCCGGCTGACGGCAAACACAGAAGTCTTC. The entire variable domain, with the rest obtained from reference TRBV16 and TRBJ1-1, is as follows: NAGVIQTPRHKVTGKGQEATLWCEPISGHSAVFWYRQTIVQGLEFLTYFRNQAPIDDSGMPKERFSAQMPNQSHSTLKIQSTQPQDSAVYLCASSRLTANTEVFFGKGTRLTVV.

Turning to this clone: The germline and genes are mouse ones. Read coverage stops 1 residue before the CDR3 terminus; the germline J gene supplies the remainder. The J gene is TRBJ2-7, the V gene TRBV15; 8 positions match TRBD1. Germline V lookup: CDR1 SGHND, CDR2 FRSKSL. The J segment lost 4 bases and the V segment lost 3 bases, leaving 2 bases of the junction unmatched. The CDR3 length is 13 residues. The covered CDR3 bases are TGTGCCAGCAGTTTTACAGGGGGGTATGAACAGTAC. Translation gives CASSFTGGYEQY. The full CDR3 protein is CASSFTGGYEQYF.

Concerning this clone itself: Gene and germline names: mouse. The read ends 1 residue shy of where the CDR3 ends; the end is completed using the germline J gene. The rearrangement uses TRBV13-2 and TRBJ1-6; 9 positions match TRBD1. TRBJ1-6 belongs to the ORF category, with a function that is uncertain. This CDR3 spans 15 amino acids. V lost 0 bases to trimming and J lost 7 bases; unmatched junction nucleotides: 2. Germline values: CDR1 NNHNN, CDR2 SYGAGS (reference sequence). CDR3 DNA, as far as it was read: TGTGCCAGCGGTGATGGGACAGGGGTGAATTCGCCCCTCTAC. Translating gives CASGDGTGVNSPLY. The entire CDR3 protein reads CASGDGTGVNSPLYF.

Remarks on this clone: Gene and germline names: mouse. The CDR3 here is CASRDSQDTQYF. Partial CDR3 DNA: TGTGCCAGCAGGGACAGTCAAGACACCCAGTAC. The chain carries TRBV13-1 and TRBJ2-5; the D gene is possibly TRBD1 (6 bases). The observed sequence ends 1 residue before the CDR3 terminus, with the missing tail filled in from the germline J gene. The ends were cut back, 5 bases at V and 3 bases at J, with 7 bases in the middle. The CDR3 totals 12 residues. Germline CDR1 reads NSHNY; CDR2 reads SYGAGN.

With respect to this clone: The listed genes are named as in mouse. The read halts 1 residue ahead of the CDR3 end, with the missing end drawn from the germline J gene. The chain is built from TRBV23 and TRBJ2-7. CDR3 length: 12 amino acids. Looked up from germline, CDR1 is KGHTA and CDR2 is FQNQQP. CDR3 region: CSSSQSAYEQYF. The sequenced part of the CDR3 DNA is TGCTCCAGCAGTCAATCGGCCTATGAACAGTAC.